The text below deals with one TCR beta chain. Its target is unknown. The record originates from a study of shared clonotypes between healthy human individuals. Study-level information: Three plates each covered CD4 naive and memory; CD8 naive two, CD8 memory one.

Study results and limitations: Naive subsets tended to show greater estimated richness than memory subsets.

A CD45RA-negative memory subset and a CD45RA+ naive subset were separated from the CD4+ cells. The CDR3 is 13 amino acids. Germline-derived CDR1 and CDR2 are SQVTM and ANQGSEA. V was pared by 7 bases and J by 4 bases, with 16 bases between. This table comes from immunoSEQ multiplex PCR, and its TCRdb copy is limited to in-frame clones, with some not included. The profile shows some 2.3 million clones, roughly 93% of them singletons. The clonotype was recovered from a man younger than 35 in good health. Some clones in this sample may be carry-over from other donors' samples. The sequencing input was naive CD4+ T cells from PBMCs. Subset meaning: CD45RA+ positively selected. The rearrangement joins TRBV29-1 to TRBJ1-1, with a possible D match to TRBD1 (5 bases). Written as DNA, the CDR3 is TGCAGCGGTGGGTCCGGGAGGGGCACTGAAGCTTTCTTT. Translating gives CSGGSGRGTEAFF.